These 19 T cell receptor beta chains were all obtained from the same sample, sequenced in a study of shared clonotypes between healthy human individuals. Repertoires were generated with immunoSEQ multiplex PCR, while TCRdb's copy carries only in-frame clones and drops some. The table records 1.5 million to 2.5 million clones, over 85% of them present only once. The naive CD8 population came from CD45RO-negative cells selected for CCR7, without terminally differentiated effector memory CD45RA+ cells. The sequenced material came from naive CD8+ T cells sorted from blood. The receptors here all came from a man younger than 35 in good health.

The chain carries TRBV7-6 and TRBJ2-2; D assignment may be TRBD1 or TRBD2 (5 bases each). This CDR3 spans 17 amino acids. Germline V lookup: CDR1 SGHVS, CDR2 FNYEAQ. V was trimmed by 5 bases and J by 4 bases, leaving 20 bases between them. Here the CDR3 reads CASSPSIGPGTTGELFF. As DNA, the CDR3 is TGTGCCAGCAGCCCCTCTATAGGGCCAGGGACCACCGGGGAGCTGTTTTTT.

The chain uses TRBV27 and TRBJ1-1; 8 bases line up with TRBD1. Germline V gene sequence: CDR1 MNHEY, CDR2 SMNVEV (reference sequence). This CDR3 comprises 16 residues. V lost 3 bases to trimming and J lost 1 base; unmatched junction nucleotides: 7. The CDR3: CASSFLPGQGNTEAFF. CDR3 coding DNA: TGTGCCAGCAGTTTCCTACCCGGACAGGGGAACACTGAAGCTTTCTTT.

Concerning this clone: The identical CDR3 is also encoded by other nucleotide sequences in the sample. This chain connects TRBV9 to TRBJ2-1; possible D gene TRBD2, 5 bases. The CDR3 loop spans 15 amino acids. V was shortened by 0 bases and J by 6 bases, with 13 bases between the two germline ends. Germline lookup yields CDR1 SGDLS and CDR2 YYNGEE. CDR3 sequence reads: CASSVAGLAGNEQFF. CDR3 bases: TGTGCCAGCAGCGTAGCTGGCCTAGCCGGCAATGAGCAGTTCTTC.

The chain recombines TRBV25-1 with TRBJ2-5; maybe TRBD1 (5 bases). In germline, CDR1 is MGHDK, CDR2 SYGVNS. CDR3 length equals 15 residues. The germline V and J ends were trimmed by 6 bases and 5 bases, with 19 bases remaining between them. CDR3 nucleotide sequence: TGTGCCAGCAGCACCGTCAGGGAATCTGAGGAGACCCAGTACTTC. Residues: CASSTVRESEETQYF.

This chain joins TRBV4-1 and TRBJ2-7; TRBD2 matches 9 bases. This CDR3 has 17 amino acids. V dropped 1 base and J dropped 0; count of bases not matched to a gene: 7. CDR1 is MGHRA, CDR2 YSYEKL, per germline. For the CDR3, the DNA is TGCGCCAGCAGCCAAGCGAGATTAGCGGGGGCCTCCTACGAGCAGTACTTC. This gives the protein CASSQARLAGASYEQYF.

The chain recombines TRBV9 with TRBJ2-7; D uncertain. Trimming cost V 2 bases and J 0 bases, with 12 bases left between them. CDR1 and CDR2 (germline): SGDLS, YYNGEE. The CDR3 is 15 residues long. CDR3 in DNA: TGTGCCAGCAGCGTCAGCTCTAGTCTCTCCTACGAGCAGTACTTC. It encodes CASSVSSSLSYEQYF.

The rearrangement joins TRBV28 to TRBJ1-2, with D tentatively TRBD1 (6 bases). CDR1 and CDR2 from the germline V gene are MDHEN and SYDVKM. V lost 3 bases and J lost 1, with 12 bases in between. The CDR3 extends over 15 amino acids. The CDR3 reads CASSFLGGGNYGYTF. DNA of the CDR3: TGTGCCAGCAGTTTTCTAGGGGGGGGTAACTATGGCTACACCTTC.

J is TRBJ2-7 and V is TRBV7-9, with D possibly being TRBD2 (6 bases). Deletions cut 1 base from V and 5 bases from J, with 18 bases between. Germline V gene data show CDR1 as SEHNR and CDR2 as FQNEAQ (reference sequence). There are 16 residues in the CDR3. CDR3 bases: TGTGCCAGCAGCTTAGGGGACTGGGCCCCTATTCACGAGCAGTACTTC. Its translation: CASSLGDWAPIHEQYF.

The CDR3 region has the DNA TGTGCCAGCAGCTTGTGGGGGGCGACCTACGAGCAGTACTTC. This codes for CASSLWGATYEQYF. This rearrangement joins TRBV5-6 to TRBJ2-7; the D gene could be TRBD1 or TRBD2 (6 bases each). Trimming removed 1 base at V and 2 bases at J, with 10 bases between. This CDR3 contains 14 residues. CDR1 and CDR2 (germline): SGHDT, YYEEEE.

The V gene is TRBV6-1, the J gene TRBJ2-7; D could derive from TRBD1 or TRBD2 (6 bases each). CDR3 length equals 14 residues. V was clipped by 5 bases and J by 3 bases, with 14 bases between them. CDR1 and CDR2 (germline): MNHNS, SASEGT. CDR3 sequence: CASSFKGGLYEQYF. CDR3 bases: TGTGCCAGCAGTTTCAAAGGGGGACTCTACGAGCAGTACTTC.

The V gene is TRBV27, the J gene TRBJ2-1; D uncertain. Germline V gives CDR1 MNHEY, CDR2 SMNVEV (reference sequence). The CDR3 contains 14 residues. V lost 7 bases and J 8 bases, leaving 18 bases between the germline ends. Written as DNA, the CDR3 is TGTGCCAGCACCCCTTTAGGCAGAATGCATGAGCAGTTCTTC. Its translation: CASTPLGRMHEQFF.

The chain joins TRBV7-9 to TRBJ2-1; D is possibly TRBD1 or TRBD2 (5 bases each). The V gene's germline CDR1 is SEHNR and CDR2 FQNEAQ (reference sequence). The CDR3 is 14 amino acids. V dropped 5 bases and J dropped 10 bases, with 18 bases sitting between them. CDR3: CASSPPGPLPEQFF. The CDR3 DNA reads TGTGCCAGCAGCCCGCCGGGGCCTCTCCCGGAGCAGTTCTTC.

This sequence joins TRBV10-1 and TRBJ2-3; D perhaps matches TRBD1 (5 bases). Germline V CDR1 and CDR2: WNHNN, SYGVQD (reference sequence). V lost 5 bases to trimming and J lost 1 base, with 10 bases between them. The CDR3 loop spans 14 amino acids. The CDR3 region has the DNA TGCGCCAGCAGTCAGGGCTTTGGCACAGATACGCAGTATTTT. It specifies CASSQGFGTDTQYF.

J is TRBJ2-5 and V is TRBV13; possibly TRBD2 for D (6 bases). This CDR3 contains 13 residues. The germline gives CDR1 PRHDT, CDR2 FYEKMQ (reference sequence). V was pared by 3 bases and J by 3 bases, with 8 bases between. In DNA, the CDR3 is TGTGCCAGCAGCTTTTCGGGGGAAGAGACCCAGTACTTC. Translation gives CASSFSGEETQYF.

The rearrangement uses TRBV11-2 and TRBJ2-5; D is unresolved. The CDR3 spans 13 residues. CDR1 and CDR2 from the germline V gene are SGHAT and FQNNGV. V dropped 5 bases and J dropped 1 base, with 8 bases sitting between them. CDR3 loop: CASSPDGQETQYF. The CDR3 coding sequence is TGTGCCAGCAGCCCGGACGGCCAAGAGACCCAGTACTTC.

The chain is built from TRBV4-1 and TRBJ2-2; possible D gene TRBD1, 6 bases. Germline V lookup: CDR1 MGHRA, CDR2 YSYEKL. The V gene lost 4 bases and the J gene lost 1 base, with 7 bases spanning the gap. The CDR3 length is 14 residues. The CDR3 sequence: CASSPGENTGELFF. The CDR3 nucleotides read TGCGCCAGCAGCCCAGGGGAGAACACCGGGGAGCTGTTTTTT.

The V gene is TRBV7-8, the J gene TRBJ2-7, with 11 bases that match TRBD2. Trimming cost V 5 bases and J 6 bases; bases outside gene matches: 15. The germline V gene has CDR1 SGHVS and CDR2 FQNEAQ. The length of the CDR3 is 17 residues. As DNA, the CDR3 is TGTGCCAGCAGCCTAATAGCGGGAGGGCGATCTTATGCCGAGCAGTACTTC. It encodes CASSLIAGGRSYAEQYF.

The chain joins TRBV30 to TRBJ1-6; possibly TRBD1 for D (5 bases). V was trimmed by 0 bases and J by 1 base, leaving 16 bases between them. This CDR3 spans 18 amino acids. Germline CDR1 is GTSNPN and CDR2 is SVGIG (reference sequence). The CDR3 loop is CAWSVFEGRRSYNSPLHF. The CDR3 nucleotides are TGTGCCTGGAGTGTCTTCGAGGGACGTCGGTCCTATAATTCACCCCTCCACTTT.

The chain joins TRBV4-1 to TRBJ2-1; TRBD2 aligns across 9 bases. V was clipped by 0 bases and J by 0 bases; unmatched bases: 3. Germline CDR1 MGHRA, CDR2 YSYEKL. The CDR3 totals 17 residues. The CDR3 here is CASSQEREGPSYNEQFF. In nucleotides, the CDR3 is TGCGCCAGCAGCCAAGAGCGGGAGGGACCCTCCTACAATGAGCAGTTCTTC.